Listed here is a single T cell receptor beta chain. This sample was included in a study of identical twins' blood T cells. Germline V gives CDR1 SGHAT, CDR2 FQNNGV. The V gene lost 7 bases and the J gene lost 3 bases, with 16 bases spanning the gap. CDR3 length equals 14 residues. TCRdb processed the 5' RACE reads anew with MiXCR; each CDR3 protein has one entry. The sample carries around 380,000 distinct CDR3 sequences, roughly 28% recorded once. Sequenced: PBMCs. V usage is TRBV11-2 and J usage is TRBJ2-7, with D possibly matching TRBD1 (6 bases). This TCR was recovered from a woman aged 18-49 years in good health. DNA for the CDR3: TGTGCCAGCACCGCACTCCGGGACAACTACGAGCAGTACTTC. Its protein is CASTALRDNYEQYF.